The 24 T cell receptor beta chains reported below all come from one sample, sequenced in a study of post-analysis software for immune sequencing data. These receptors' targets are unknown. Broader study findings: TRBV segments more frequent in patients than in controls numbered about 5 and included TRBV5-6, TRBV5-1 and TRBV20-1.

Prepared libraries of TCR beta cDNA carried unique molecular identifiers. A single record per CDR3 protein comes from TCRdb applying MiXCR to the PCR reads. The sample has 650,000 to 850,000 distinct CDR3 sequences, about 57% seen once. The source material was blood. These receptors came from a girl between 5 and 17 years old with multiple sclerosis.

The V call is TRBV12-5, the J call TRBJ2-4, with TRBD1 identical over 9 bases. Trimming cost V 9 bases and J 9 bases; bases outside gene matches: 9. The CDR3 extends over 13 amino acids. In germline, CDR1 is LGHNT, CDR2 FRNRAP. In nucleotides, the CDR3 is TGTGCTAGCCGGGACAGGGAGACGGTCATTCAGTACTTC. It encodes CASRDRETVIQYF.

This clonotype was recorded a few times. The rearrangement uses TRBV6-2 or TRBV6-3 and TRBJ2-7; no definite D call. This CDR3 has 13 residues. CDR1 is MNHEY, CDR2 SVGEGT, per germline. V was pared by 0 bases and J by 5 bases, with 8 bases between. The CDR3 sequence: CASSYSKINEQYF. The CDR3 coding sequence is TGTGCCAGCAGTTACTCGAAGATCAACGAGCAGTACTTC.

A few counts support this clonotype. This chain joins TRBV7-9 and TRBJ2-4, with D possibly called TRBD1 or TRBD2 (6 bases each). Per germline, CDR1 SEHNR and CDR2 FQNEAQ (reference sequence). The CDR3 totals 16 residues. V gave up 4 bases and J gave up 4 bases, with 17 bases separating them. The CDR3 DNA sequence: TGTGCCAGCAGCTCTAACAGGGAGGATGGGAAAAACATTCAGTACTTC. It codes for CASSSNREDGKNIQYF.

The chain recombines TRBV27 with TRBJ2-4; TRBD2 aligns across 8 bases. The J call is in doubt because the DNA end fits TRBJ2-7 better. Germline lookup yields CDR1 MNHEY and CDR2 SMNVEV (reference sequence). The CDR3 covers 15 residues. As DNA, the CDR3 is TGTGCCAGCAGTTTCCGGGGGGGCCATATCTACGAGCAGTACTTC. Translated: CASSFRGGHIYEQYF.

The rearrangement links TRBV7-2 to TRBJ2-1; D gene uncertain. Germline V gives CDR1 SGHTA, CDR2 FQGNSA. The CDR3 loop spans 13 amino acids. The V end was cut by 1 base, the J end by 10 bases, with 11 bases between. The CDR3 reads CASSLVDRREQFF. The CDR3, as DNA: TGTGCCAGCAGCTTAGTGGATCGGAGAGAGCAGTTCTTC.

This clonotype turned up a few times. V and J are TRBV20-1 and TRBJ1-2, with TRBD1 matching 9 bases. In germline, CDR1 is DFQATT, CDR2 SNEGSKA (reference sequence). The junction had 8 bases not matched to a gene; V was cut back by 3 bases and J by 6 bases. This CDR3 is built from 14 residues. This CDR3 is CSASPGTGSNGYTF. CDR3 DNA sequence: TGCAGTGCTAGCCCCGGGACAGGGTCGAATGGCTACACCTTC.

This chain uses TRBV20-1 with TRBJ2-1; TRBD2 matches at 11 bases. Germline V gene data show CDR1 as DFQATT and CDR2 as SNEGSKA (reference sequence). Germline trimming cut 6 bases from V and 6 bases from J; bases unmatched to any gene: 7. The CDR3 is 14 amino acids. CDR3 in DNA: TGCAGTGCCGCAAGACTAGCGGGACGCAATGAGCAGTTCTTC. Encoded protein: CSAARLAGRNEQFF.

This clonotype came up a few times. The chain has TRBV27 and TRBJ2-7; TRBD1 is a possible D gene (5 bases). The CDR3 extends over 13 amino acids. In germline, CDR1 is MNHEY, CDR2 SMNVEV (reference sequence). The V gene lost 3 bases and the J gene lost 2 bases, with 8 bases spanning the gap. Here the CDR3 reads CASSFQGTYEQYF. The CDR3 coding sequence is TGTGCCAGCAGTTTCCAGGGTACCTACGAGCAGTACTTC.

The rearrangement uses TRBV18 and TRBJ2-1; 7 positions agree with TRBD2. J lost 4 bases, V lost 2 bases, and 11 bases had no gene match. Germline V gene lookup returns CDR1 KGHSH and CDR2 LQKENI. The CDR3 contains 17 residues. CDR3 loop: CASSPRGQGGIYNEQFF. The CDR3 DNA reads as TGTGCCAGCTCACCAAGAGGCCAGGGAGGGATTTACAATGAGCAGTTCTTC.

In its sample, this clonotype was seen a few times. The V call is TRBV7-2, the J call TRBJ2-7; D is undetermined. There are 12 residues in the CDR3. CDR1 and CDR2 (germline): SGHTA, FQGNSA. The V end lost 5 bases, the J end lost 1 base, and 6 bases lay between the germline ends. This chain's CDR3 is CASSAESYEQYF. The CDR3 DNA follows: TGTGCCAGCAGCGCTGAATCCTACGAGCAGTACTTC.

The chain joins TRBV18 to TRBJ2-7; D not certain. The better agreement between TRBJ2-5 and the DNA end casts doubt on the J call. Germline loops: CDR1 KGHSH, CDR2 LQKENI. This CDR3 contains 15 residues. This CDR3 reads CASSPLPTSAETQYF. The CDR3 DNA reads TGTGCCAGCTCACCACTTCCTACAAGTGCGGAGACCCAGTACTTC.

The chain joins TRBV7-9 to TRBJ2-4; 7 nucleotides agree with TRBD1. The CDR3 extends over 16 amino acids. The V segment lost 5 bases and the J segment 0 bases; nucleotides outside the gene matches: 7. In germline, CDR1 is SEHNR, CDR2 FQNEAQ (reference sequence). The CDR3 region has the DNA TGTGCCAGCAGCACGGGACAGAGCTTAGCCAAAAACATTCAGTACTTC. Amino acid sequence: CASSTGQSLAKNIQYF.

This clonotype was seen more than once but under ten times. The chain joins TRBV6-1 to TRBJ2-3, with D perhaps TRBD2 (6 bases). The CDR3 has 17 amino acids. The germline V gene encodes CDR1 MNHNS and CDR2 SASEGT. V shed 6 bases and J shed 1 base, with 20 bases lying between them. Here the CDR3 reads CASRPLSRGAGTDTQYF. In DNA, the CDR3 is TGTGCCAGCAGACCATTGTCGCGGGGAGCCGGCACAGATACGCAGTATTTT.

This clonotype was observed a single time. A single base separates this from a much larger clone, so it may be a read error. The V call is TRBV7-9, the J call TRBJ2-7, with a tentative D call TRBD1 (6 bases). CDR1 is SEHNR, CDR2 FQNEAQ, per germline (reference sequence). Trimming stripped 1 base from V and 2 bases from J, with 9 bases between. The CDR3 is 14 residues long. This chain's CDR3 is CASSLVEGAYEQYF. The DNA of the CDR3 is TGTGCCAGCAGCTTAGTTGAGGGGGCCTACGAGCAGTACTTC.

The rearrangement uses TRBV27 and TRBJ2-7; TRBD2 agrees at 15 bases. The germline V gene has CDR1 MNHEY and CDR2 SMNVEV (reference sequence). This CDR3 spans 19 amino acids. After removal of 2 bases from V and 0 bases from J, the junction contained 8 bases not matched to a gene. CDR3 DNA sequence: TGTGCCAGCAGTTTAGGCCCCGGACTAGCGGGGGGGACCTCCTACGAGCAGTACTTC. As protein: CASSLGPGLAGGTSYEQYF.

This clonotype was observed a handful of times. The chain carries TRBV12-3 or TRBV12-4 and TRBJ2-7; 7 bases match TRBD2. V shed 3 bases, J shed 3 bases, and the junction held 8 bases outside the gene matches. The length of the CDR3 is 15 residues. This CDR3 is CASSLSPGGYYEQYF. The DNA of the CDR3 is TGTGCCAGCAGTTTGTCTCCGGGAGGATACTACGAGCAGTACTTC.

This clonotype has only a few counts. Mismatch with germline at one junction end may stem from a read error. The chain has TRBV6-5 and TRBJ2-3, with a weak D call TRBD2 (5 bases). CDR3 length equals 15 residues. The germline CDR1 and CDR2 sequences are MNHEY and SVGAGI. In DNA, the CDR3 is TGTGCCCGCAGTTACTACACCACGGGGACAGATACGCAGTATTTT. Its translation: CARSYYTTGTDTQYF.

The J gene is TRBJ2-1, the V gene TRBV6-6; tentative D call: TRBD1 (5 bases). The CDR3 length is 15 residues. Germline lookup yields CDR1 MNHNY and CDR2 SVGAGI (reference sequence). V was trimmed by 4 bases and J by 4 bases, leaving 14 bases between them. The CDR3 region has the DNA TGTGCCAGCAGTTCAGGGATAAGTTCGTACAATGAGCAGTTCTTC. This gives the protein CASSSGISSYNEQFF.

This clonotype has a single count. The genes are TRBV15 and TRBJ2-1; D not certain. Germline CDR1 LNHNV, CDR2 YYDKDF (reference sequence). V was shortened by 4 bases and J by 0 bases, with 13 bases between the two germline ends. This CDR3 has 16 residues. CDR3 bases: TGTGCCACCAGCACCCGTATGGATAGCTCCTACAATGAGCAGTTCTTC. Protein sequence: CATSTRMDSSYNEQFF.

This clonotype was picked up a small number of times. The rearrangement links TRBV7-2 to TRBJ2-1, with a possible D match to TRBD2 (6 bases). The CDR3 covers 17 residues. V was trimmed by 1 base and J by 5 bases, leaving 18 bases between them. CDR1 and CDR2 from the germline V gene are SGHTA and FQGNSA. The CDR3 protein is CASSLVWTTTGNNEQFF. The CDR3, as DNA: TGTGCCAGCAGCTTAGTCTGGACTACTACGGGGAACAATGAGCAGTTCTTC.

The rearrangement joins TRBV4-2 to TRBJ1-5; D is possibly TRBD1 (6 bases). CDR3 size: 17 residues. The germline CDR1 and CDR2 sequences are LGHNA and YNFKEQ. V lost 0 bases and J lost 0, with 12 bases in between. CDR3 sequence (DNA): TGTGCCAGCAGCCAAGATGGGACACCTTATAGCAATCAGCCCCAGCATTTT. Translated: CASSQDGTPYSNQPQHF.

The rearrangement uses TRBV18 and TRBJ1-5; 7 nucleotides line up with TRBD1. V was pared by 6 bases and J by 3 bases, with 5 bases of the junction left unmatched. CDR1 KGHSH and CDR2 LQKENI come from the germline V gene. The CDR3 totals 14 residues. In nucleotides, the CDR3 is TGTGCCAGCTCGGGGGGGACAGACAATCAGCCCCAGCATTTT. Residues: CASSGGTDNQPQHF.

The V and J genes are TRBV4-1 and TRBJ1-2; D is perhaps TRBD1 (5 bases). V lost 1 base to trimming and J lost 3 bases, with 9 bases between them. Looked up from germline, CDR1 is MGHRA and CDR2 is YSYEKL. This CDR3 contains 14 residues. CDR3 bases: TGCGCCAGCAGCCAAGGTGACAGCGACTATGGCTACACCTTC. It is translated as CASSQGDSDYGYTF.

CDR3 DNA sequence: TGTGCCAGCAGTGGACTAGCCCCAGAGGTCGGTCCCTACAATGAGCAGTTCTTC. It encodes CASSGLAPEVGPYNEQFF. The V gene is TRBV7-3, the J gene TRBJ2-1; 8 bases agree with TRBD2. Germline V lookup: CDR1 SGHTA, CDR2 FQGTGA. The CDR3 extends over 18 amino acids. Trimming removed 6 bases from V and 2 bases from J; junction bases left unmatched: 15.